This T cell receptor (beta chain) was captured in a study of blood T cell repertoires in COVID-19. Study information: Material from acute and convalescent COVID-19 was sourced from the United States, Italy and Spain.

CDR3 size: 14 residues. The trim removed 2 bases at V and 4 bases at J, leaving 4 bases unmatched. Germline CDR1 reads SGHNT; CDR2 reads YENEEA. In the authors' workflow: Amplification with reference gene primers provided the estimates of nucleated cell counts. Sequencing used immunoSEQ multiplex PCR; TCRdb keeps in-frame clones, though not all of them. The DNA was the basis for D and trimming; V, J and clone size are from that table. The sample lists roughly 40,000 clones, roughly nine tenths seen once, with approximately 20% in the top ten. Sequencing input: peripheral blood. This clonotype was sampled from a man between 45 and 60 years old in a cohort sampled during active COVID-19. The rearrangement joins TRBV11-3 to TRBJ2-5; 7 nucleotides line up with TRBD1. This CDR3 is CASSLQTGRETQYF. The CDR3 DNA reads as TGTGCCAGCAGCTTACAGACAGGGAGAGAGACCCAGTACTTC. Drawing the rest from reference TRBV11-3 and TRBJ2-5, the complete variable domain is EAGVVQSPRYKIIEKKQPVAFWCNPISGHNTLYWYLQNLGQGPELLIRYENEEAVDDSQLPKDRFSAERLKGVDSTLKIQPAELGDSAVYLCASSLQTGRETQYFGPGTRLLVL.